One and the same sample provided the 6 T cell receptor beta chains below, sequenced in a study of neurological immune-mediated disorders. In TCRdb, the 5' RACE reads were re-called with MiXCR into one record per CDR3 protein. Found here are tens of thousands of distinct CDR3 sequences, about 12% of them singletons; the top ten hold 9.5% to 12%. Input material: PBMCs. Receptors were obtained from a woman between 55 and 75 years old with HTLV-1-associated myelopathy (HAM/TSP).

This clonotype has a count of ten or more. The gene calls are TRBV20-1 and TRBJ1-1; D gene ambiguous. Between the trimmed V and J ends, which lost 3 bases and 0 bases, there was a span of 8 bases. Germline assignment: CDR1 DFQATT and CDR2 SNEGSKA (reference sequence). The CDR3 has 13 amino acids. CDR3: CSASSSMNTEAFF. The CDR3 DNA reads as TGCAGTGCTAGTTCCAGTATGAACACTGAAGCTTTCTTT.

This clonotype was seen repeatedly, ten times or more. The chain combines TRBV5-1 with TRBJ2-5, with D unresolved. V lost 5 bases to trimming and J lost 5 bases, with 7 bases between them. Germline CDR1 SGHRS, CDR2 YFSETQ. The CDR3 has 11 amino acids. In DNA form, the CDR3 reads TGCGCCAGCAGGTTTTCGGAGACCCAGTACTTC. It encodes CASRFSETQYF.

This clonotype was detected ten times or more. The rearrangement links TRBV5-1 to TRBJ2-7; D gene uncertain. Between the trimmed V and J ends, which lost 6 bases and 0 bases, there was a span of 7 bases. There are 12 residues in the CDR3. Germline V lookup: CDR1 SGHRS, CDR2 YFSETQ. CDR3 coding DNA: TGCGCCAGCAAGGGCGACTCCTACGAGCAGTACTTC. Protein sequence: CASKGDSYEQYF.

This clonotype was recorded at least ten times. The V gene is TRBV28, the J gene TRBJ1-1, with 9 bases identical to TRBD1. V dropped 5 bases and J dropped 0; count of bases not matched to a gene: 4. The CDR3 length is 15 residues. The germline gives CDR1 MDHEN, CDR2 SYDVKM. CDR3 bases: TGTGCCAGCAGTAACAGGGGGCGCATGAACACTGAAGCTTTCTTT. Its protein product is CASSNRGRMNTEAFF.

This clonotype was seen many times. The rearrangement joins TRBV20-1 to TRBJ2-3; unclear D gene. Germline CDR1 is DFQATT and CDR2 is SNEGSKA (reference sequence). The length of the CDR3 is 14 residues. V was pared by 5 bases and J by 0 bases, with 12 bases between. CDR3 DNA sequence: TGCAGTGCTGCCGACGGCGCCAGCACAGATACGCAGTATTTT. Residues: CSAADGASTDTQYF.

This clonotype was recorded many times. V gene TRBV28 combines with J gene TRBJ2-5, with D maybe TRBD1 (6 bases). Germline loops: CDR1 MDHEN, CDR2 SYDVKM. The CDR3 sequence is 16 residues long. V was cut by 5 bases and J by 4 bases, with 20 bases left in between. CDR3 DNA sequence: TGTGCCAGCAGTCCTTTTTCAGGGGTCGGGTTAGAGACCCAGTACTTC. It yields the protein CASSPFSGVGLETQYF.